The rows below give T cell receptor beta chains drawn from one sample of a study of vaccination and CD4 T cells after COVID-19. Their cognate antigens are unknown. In TCRdb, the PCR reads were re-called with MiXCR into one record per CDR3 protein. This table holds about 21,000 distinct CDR3 sequences, 46% found once. The sample here was CD4+ T cells from blood, cultured in vitro, taken about 7 months after SARS-CoV-2 vaccination. The receptors stem from a human donor who had recovered from COVID-19. CDR3s include the opening cysteine and the closing phenylalanine or tryptophan.

TRBV20-1	TRBJ1-2	CSAREQGAGAGFYGYTF
TRBV7-2	TRBJ2-7	CASSLLIGWAYEQYF
TRBV20-1	TRBJ2-7	CSASRLGGGRDEQYF
TRBV29-1	TRBJ1-1	CSVDRGWGMNTEAFF
TRBV7-7	TRBJ2-5	CASSALGQETQYF
TRBV7-6	TRBJ2-7	CASSPGSGTHYEQYF
TRBV20-1	TRBJ1-6	CSARHRDRNYSPLHF
TRBV15	TRBJ2-7	CATSRDLSGYEQYF
TRBV7-2	TRBJ1-1	CASSTRTGWGTEAFF
TRBV6-4	TRBJ1-1	CASSDREVTEAFF
TRBV19	TRBJ1-6	CASSQGWGSPLHF
TRBV6-5	TRBJ1-6	CASSYVPRGTGSPLHF
TRBV24-1	TRBJ2-3	CATSGTDLLTDTQYF
TRBV20-1	TRBJ1-2	CSASRDTYGYTF
TRBV18	TRBJ1-1	CASSPPSRRDIAFF
TRBV6-5	TRBJ2-7	CASSYSYSRLTSHEQYF
TRBV7-2	TRBJ2-5	CASSYDRGVETQYF
TRBV20-1	TRBJ2-1	CSAITSPGYDEQFF
TRBV19	TRBJ2-5	CASSVGQDQETQYF
TRBV5-6	TRBJ1-2	CASSLLDRVGGYTF
TRBV5-4	TRBJ1-1	CASRQGQDREAFF
TRBV27	TRBJ2-1	CASSPIRGVWGNEQFF
TRBV5-8	TRBJ1-1	CASSLYRGNTEAFF
TRBV10-3	TRBJ2-7	CAISERGKQYF
TRBV20-1	TRBJ2-3	CSAGYPSEEHTDTQYF
TRBV7-9	TRBJ2-7	CASSFIGISYEQYF
TRBV7-8	TRBJ1-5	CASSLRMSTGNQPQHF
TRBV6-4	TRBJ1-1	CASRNRTGKTEAFF
TRBV7-8	TRBJ2-3	CASSLALAREGTDTQYF
TRBV7-3	TRBJ2-1	CASSRTSGGNEQFF
TRBV20-1	TRBJ1-5	CSASGIDSNQPQHF
TRBV6-1	TRBJ1-1	CASSERSNTEAFF
TRBV20-1	TRBJ1-2	CSARPKDGPNYGYTF
TRBV27	TRBJ2-5	CASSSTPPGGGQETQYF
TRBV21-1	TRBJ2-7	CASSKQGLAGHYEQYF
TRBV20-1	TRBJ2-5	CSASEAIQETQYF
TRBV7-2	TRBJ1-2	CASSTQLGPTGTNYGYTF
TRBV6-1	TRBJ1-1	CASTTGPSSEAFF
TRBV5-6	TRBJ2-7	CASSLRAAEQYF
TRBV6-1	TRBJ1-5	CASRSPHSNQPQHF
TRBV7-9	TRBJ1-1	CASSPRTAREAFF
TRBV4-1	TRBJ2-5	CASSQAVGETQYF
TRBV7-3	TRBJ2-5	CASSSDRVETQYF
TRBV24-1	TRBJ2-5	CATSDPVQGAGTSGQETQYF
TRBV19	TRBJ2-7	CASSIGGTATYEQYF
TRBV20-1	TRBJ2-3	CSARESGQGTQYF
TRBV24-1	TRBJ2-3	CATSDGWASGRAHDTQYF
TRBV11-2	TRBJ2-5	CASSPRRGGDRETQYF
TRBV5-4	TRBJ2-7	CASSIPGTGFYEQYF
TRBV2	TRBJ1-2	CASSEMEYGYTF
TRBV11-2	TRBJ1-2	CASSLGTAGVGYTF
TRBV5-8	TRBJ2-5	CASSLVMVETQYF
TRBV19	TRBJ2-7	CASSILGGGRTHEQYF
TRBV7-2	TRBJ1-1	CASSLLGTGNTEAFF
TRBV15	TRBJ2-3	CATSRARGPSTDTQYF
TRBV10-3	TRBJ2-7	CAISDSLILEQYF
TRBV20-1	TRBJ1-2	CSARSGTGSGYTF
TRBV20-1	TRBJ1-2	CSARPLQGSYGYTF
TRBV20-1	TRBJ2-1	CSAKSGFGEQFF
TRBV6-2/TRBV6-3	TRBJ2-5	CASSYGQAPRGAQYF